This T cell receptor beta chain was profiled in a study of metastatic and nonmetastatic thyroid tumors. Study-level background: Peripheral blood and tumor or nodule samples from malignant and benign thyroid patients were compared. Overall study results and limits: In both blood and tumor samples, TCR beta diversity was reported significantly higher for malignant than benign nodules.

The length of the CDR3 is 11 residues. The V and J ends lost 3 bases and 5 bases respectively, with 4 bases between them. Looked up from germline, CDR1 is MGHDK and CDR2 is SYGVNS. There are many counts of this clone. Its antigen is currently unknown. Original data processing: Across clinicopathological groups, CDR3 differences served as the basis for building a distant-metastasis classifier for papillary thyroid cancer. TCRdb reanalyzed the PCR reads via MiXCR. The V and J calls and clone size are TCRdb's, not the authors'. The data contain some 33,000 clones, around 16% of them singletons. Patients underwent thyroid surgery, and none had received any treatment before it.

This clonotype was sampled from a male donor with papillary thyroid cancer or a benign thyroid nodule (not recorded which). Some clones in this sample may be carry-over from other donors' samples. What was sequenced was blood. The chain combines TRBV25-1 with TRBJ1-2; D ambiguous. CDR3 DNA: TGTGCCAGCAGTGACGGGTATGGCTACACCTTC. This codes for CASSDGYGYTF.